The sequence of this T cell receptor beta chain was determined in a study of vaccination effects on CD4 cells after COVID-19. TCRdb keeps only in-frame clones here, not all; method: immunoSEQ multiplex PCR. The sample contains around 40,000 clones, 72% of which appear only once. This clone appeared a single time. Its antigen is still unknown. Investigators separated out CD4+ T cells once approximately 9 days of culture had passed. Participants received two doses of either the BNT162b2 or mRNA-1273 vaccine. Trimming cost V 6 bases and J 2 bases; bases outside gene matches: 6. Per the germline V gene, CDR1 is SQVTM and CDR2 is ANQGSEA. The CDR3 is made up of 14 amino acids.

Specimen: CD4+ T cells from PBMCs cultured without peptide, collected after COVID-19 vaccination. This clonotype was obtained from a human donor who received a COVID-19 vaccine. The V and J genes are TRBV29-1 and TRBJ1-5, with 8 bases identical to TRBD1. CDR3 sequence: CSVITGGGNQPQHF. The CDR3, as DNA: TGCAGCGTAATAACAGGGGGGGGCAATCAGCCCCAGCATTTT. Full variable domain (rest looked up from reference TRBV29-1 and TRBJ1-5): SAVISQKPSRDICQRGTSLTIQCQVDSQVTMMFWYRQQPGQSLTLIATANQGSEATYESGFVIDKFPISRPNLTFSTLTVSNMSPEDSSIYLCSVITGGGNQPQHFGDGTRLSIL.